This is a list of T cell receptor beta chains from one sample in a study of CD8 T cells in ankylosing spondylitis. MiXCR, applied by TCRdb to the 5' RACE reads, yields one record per CDR3 protein. The sample includes some 250,000 distinct CDR3 sequences, 9.5% to 12% seen only once; the top ten take roughly 6.8%. Sequenced sample: blood, either unsorted or a sorted T cell fraction (not recorded which). Receptors originate from a male donor with ankylosing spondylitis or in good health (not recorded which). CDR3s include the opening cysteine and the closing phenylalanine or tryptophan.

>TRBV6-4
CASSDSWQGMWTKNIQYF
>TRBV20-1
CSASGVGAEAFF
>TRBV12-3/TRBV12-4
CASRTGQANQPQHF
>TRBV20-1
CSARDPGRTGDTQYF
>TRBV29-1
CSVEDGRADTQYF
>TRBV3-1
CASSQDQSSYNEQFF
>TRBV28
CASSSLVSSTEAFF
>TRBV7-2
CASSSGTGSSYEQYF
>TRBV28
CASRVAWGAGTGELFF
>TRBV19
CASLQAGELFF
>TRBV20-1
CSASLGGASGGSDTQYF
>TRBV11-2
CASSLGQGAFF
>TRBV5-5
CASSFFAANTGELFF
>TRBV14
CASSQVTAVSYNEQFF
>TRBV6-5
CASRYLAFSGANVLTF
>TRBV6-4
CASSEEAGGGTDTQYF
>TRBV10-3
CASVGREGTGDTEAFF
>TRBV3-1
CASSQGATPLHF
>TRBV27
CASSLYGTVGYEQYF
>TRBV5-1
CASSLGGDPYNEQFF
>TRBV19
CASHSRDPQDPGELFF
>TRBV20-1
CSARGLQETQYF
>TRBV5-6
CASSPTPGTGNPGGEQFF
>TRBV11-1
CASSTWTSAIQETQYF
>TRBV11-2
CASSLSGDFEQFF
>TRBV9
CASSPRGVRGYQYF
>TRBV11-2
CASSPITSGNYNEQFF
>TRBV7-6
CASSPMMGSYNEQFF
>TRBV5-1
CASSSPATEAFF
>TRBV12-3/TRBV12-4
CASSFSEKLFF
>TRBV3-1
CASSQPGTSGTQEQFF
>TRBV5-1
CASSLGGRINEQYF
>TRBV5-1
CASSLDPGRAEQFF
>TRBV25-1
CASNNRDTNTGELFF
>TRBV6-6
CASGATVHEAFF
>TRBV6-2/TRBV6-3
CASIAGGYTGELFF
>TRBV7-9
CASSLESRGSPLHF
>TRBV5-6
CASSATGTYQETQYF
>TRBV5-1
CASQPTGTAYEQYF